The entry below describes one TCR beta chain. The antigen is not known. Patients included in sequencing had previously demonstrated CD8+CD57+ cell expansion by flow cytometry. TCR beta VDJ and CDR3 were profiled, and genomic DNA was the template. TCRdb re-called the reads through MiXCR, storing one row per CDR3 protein. The sample lists roughly 280,000 distinct CDR3 sequences; about three fifths were seen once. The data are from a study of CD8+CD57+ T cells in acquired aplastic anemia. On the study more broadly: The average for DNA from sorted CD4+ and CD8+ cells was roughly 3 ug.

Study observations and caveats: Shared by patients and controls, 25 to 30 CD8+ CDR3s were abundant in patients. Patients showed no significant difference from controls in CD8+ Simpson's diversity.

This CDR3 comprises 11 residues. V lost 6 bases and J 7 bases, leaving 12 bases between the germline ends. The V gene's germline CDR1 is SQVTM and CDR2 ANQGSEA. The receptor was derived from a human donor with aplastic anemia. The chain recombines TRBV29-1 with TRBJ1-2, with D tentatively TRBD1 (5 bases). The sequenced sample was sorted CD4+, CD8+, or CD8+CD57+ T cells (not recorded which) from PBMCs. CDR3 DNA sequence: TGCAGCGTCCAGGGAGGGATTGGCTACACCTTC. Encoded protein: CSVQGGIGYTF.